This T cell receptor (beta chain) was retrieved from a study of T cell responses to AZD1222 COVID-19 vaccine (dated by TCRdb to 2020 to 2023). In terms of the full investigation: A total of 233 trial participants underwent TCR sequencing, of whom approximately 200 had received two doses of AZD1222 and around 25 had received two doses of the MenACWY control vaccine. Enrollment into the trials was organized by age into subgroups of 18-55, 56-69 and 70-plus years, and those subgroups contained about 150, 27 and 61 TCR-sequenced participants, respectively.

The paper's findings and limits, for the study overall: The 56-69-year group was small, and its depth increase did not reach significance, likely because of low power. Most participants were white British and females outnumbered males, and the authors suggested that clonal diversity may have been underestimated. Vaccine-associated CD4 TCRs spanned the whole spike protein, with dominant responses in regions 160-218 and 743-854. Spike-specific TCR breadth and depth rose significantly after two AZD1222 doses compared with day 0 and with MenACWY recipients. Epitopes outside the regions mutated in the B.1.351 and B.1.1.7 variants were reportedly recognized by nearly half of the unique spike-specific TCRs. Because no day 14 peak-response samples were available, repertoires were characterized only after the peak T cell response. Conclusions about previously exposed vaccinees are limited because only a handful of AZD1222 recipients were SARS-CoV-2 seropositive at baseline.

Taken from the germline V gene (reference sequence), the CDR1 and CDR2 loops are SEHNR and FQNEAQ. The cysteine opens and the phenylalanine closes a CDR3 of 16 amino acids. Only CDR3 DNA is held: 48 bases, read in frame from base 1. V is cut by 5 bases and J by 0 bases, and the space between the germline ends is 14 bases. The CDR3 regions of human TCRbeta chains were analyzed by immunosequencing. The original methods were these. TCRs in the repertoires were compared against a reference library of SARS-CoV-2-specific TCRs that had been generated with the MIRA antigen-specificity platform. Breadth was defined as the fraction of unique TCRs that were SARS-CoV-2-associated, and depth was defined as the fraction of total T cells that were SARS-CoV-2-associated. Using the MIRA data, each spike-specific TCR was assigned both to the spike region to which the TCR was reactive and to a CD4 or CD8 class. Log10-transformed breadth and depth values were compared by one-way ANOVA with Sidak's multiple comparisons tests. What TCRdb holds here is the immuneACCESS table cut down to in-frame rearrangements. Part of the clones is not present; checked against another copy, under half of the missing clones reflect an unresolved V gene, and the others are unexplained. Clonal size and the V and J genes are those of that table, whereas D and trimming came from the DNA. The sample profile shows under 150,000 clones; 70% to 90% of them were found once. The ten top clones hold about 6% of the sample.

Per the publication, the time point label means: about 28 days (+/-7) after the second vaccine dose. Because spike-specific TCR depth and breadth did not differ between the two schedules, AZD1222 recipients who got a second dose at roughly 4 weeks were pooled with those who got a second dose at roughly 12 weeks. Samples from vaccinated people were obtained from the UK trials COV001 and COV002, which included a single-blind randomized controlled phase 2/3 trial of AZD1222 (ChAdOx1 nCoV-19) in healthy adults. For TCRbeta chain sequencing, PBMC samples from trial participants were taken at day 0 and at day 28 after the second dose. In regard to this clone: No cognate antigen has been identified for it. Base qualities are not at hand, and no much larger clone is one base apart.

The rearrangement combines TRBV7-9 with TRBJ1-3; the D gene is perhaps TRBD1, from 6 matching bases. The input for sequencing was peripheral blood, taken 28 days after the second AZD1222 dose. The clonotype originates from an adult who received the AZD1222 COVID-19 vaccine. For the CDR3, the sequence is CASSPDRRRSGNTIYF. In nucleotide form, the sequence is TGTGCCAGCAGCCCCGACAGGAGACGCTCTGGAAACACCATATATTTT.